This TCR beta chain derives from a study of blood T cell repertoires in COVID-19 (dated by TCRdb to about 2020). General notes on the study: For ImmuneRACE Cohort 3, a participant was defined as recovered based on two consecutive negative NP/OP PCR tests, clearance by a healthcare professional, or resolution of symptoms. The prospective study material was composed of cDNA or gDNA derived from T cells, B-cell-depleted T cells, or PBMCs. Samples came from the ongoing ImmuneRACE study (first 160 participants) plus 1,254 subjects from 6 global collaborators. Where available, HLA class I and class II types were obtained from metadata supplied by the sample provider rather than from assay-based typing. Subjects who had been exposed to COVID-19, were actively infected with it, or had recovered from it provided the deeply sampled blood TCRbeta repertoires that made up the dataset. A freely available public database, intended as a resource for researchers studying the immune response to SARS-CoV-2, is where the repertoires were released. Nearly every sample came with metadata listing a de-identified subject ID, COVID-19 status, age in years and sex. The collaborator samples originated in the United States, Italy and Spain and spanned the acute and convalescent phases of COVID-19. The research as a whole found: The quantity of clinical and demographic metadata differed by source and by participant and was supplied without curation.

This clone was picked up a small number of times. Its antigen target is currently unknown. Base qualities are not at hand, and no much larger clone is one base apart. The immunoSEQ Assay, a bias-controlled multiplex PCR, was used to amplify TCRbeta CDR3 regions from genomic DNA. On the authors' methods: Nucleated cell counts per sample were estimated from amplification of reference gene primers within the assay. Sequence reads were collapsed and filtered to measure the absolute abundance of every unique TCRbeta CDR3 rearrangement. For each sample, productive Simpson clonality was calculated as the square root of Simpson's diversity index over productive rearrangements. As stored in TCRdb, this immuneACCESS dataset retains in-frame rearrangements with V and J assigned. A fraction of the clones does not appear; measured against another copy, unresolved V genes explain less than half of the discrepancy, and the remainder lacks a known reason. V and J calls and clone size come straight from that table; D and trimming were deduced from the DNA. The sample table records over 250,000 clones; more than 75% of these occur just once. The ten largest clones represent approximately 2% of the sample.

The germline V gene (reference sequence) provides CDR1 GTSNPN and CDR2 SVGIG. From its cysteine to its phenylalanine, the CDR3 spans 13 amino acids. Only the CDR3 region is kept as DNA, spanning 39 bases read in frame from base 1. V is pared back by 3 bases and J by 3 bases, with 12 bases lying between the germline termini. Participants in the prospective study were enrolled through a virtual design, were aged roughly 18 to 100 years, and lived in approximately 24 United States geographic areas. Cohort assignment in the prospective study relied on participant-reported clinical history from a screening survey and a study questionnaire. Mobile phlebotomists in the prospective study collected whole blood, serum and a nasopharyngeal or oropharyngeal swab from every participant. Participants in the prospective study had the option to provide additional blood draws and questionnaires over a roughly 2-month period. Before DNA extraction, prospective study blood samples were shipped either frozen or at room temperature.

The receptor was isolated from an older woman in a cohort exposed to, infected with or recovered from COVID-19 (not recorded which). The chain was built from TRBV30 and TRBJ2-7; 5 matching bases give a weak D call of TRBD1. Sequencing was performed on PBMCs or T cells enriched from blood (not recorded which). The DNA sequence is TGTGCCTGGAGGGCAGGGCGCCTCTACGAGCAGTACTTC. This is translated as CAWRAGRLYEQYF.